This TCR beta chain was obtained from a study of T cell changes during pregnancy in multiple sclerosis. The J segment lost 4 bases and the V segment lost 5 bases, leaving 7 bases of the junction unmatched. Germline V gene lookup returns CDR1 ENHRY and CDR2 SYGVKD. CDR3 size: 15 residues. Assay: immunoSEQ multiplex PCR; the TCRdb copy retains only in-frame clones and omits some. Found here are around 60,000 clones, approximately 90% of them singletons; the top ten hold 2.5% to 3%. The sequence came from a female donor with multiple sclerosis, enrolled in a pregnancy study. The chain is built from TRBV10-3 and TRBJ2-3, with 9 nucleotides matching TRBD1. This sample comprised peripheral blood, obtained in the first trimester of pregnancy. The CDR3 loop is CAISLQGASADTQYF. The DNA for the CDR3 is TGTGCCATCAGTCTACAGGGGGCGAGCGCAGATACGCAGTATTTT.